The 7 T cell receptor beta chains below were found in one sample sequenced in a study of CD8 T cells in Susac syndrome. Reverse transcription of about 0.5 to 1 ug RNA was carried out with random hexamers. Via MiXCR, TCRdb re-called the immunoSEQ multiplex PCR reads, giving one row per CDR3 protein. The sample comprises hundreds of thousands of distinct CDR3 sequences, roughly 93% of which are singletons, and 0.15% rests with the top ten. The sample comprised CD4+ T cells from PBMCs. The origin of the receptors is a human donor with Susac syndrome.

The chain uses TRBV20-1 and TRBJ2-1; 7 bases agree with TRBD1. CDR1 and CDR2 (germline): DFQATT, SNEGSKA (reference sequence). V lost 3 bases, J lost 4 bases, and 9 bases stayed unmatched. The CDR3 runs 15 residues. CDR3 nucleotide sequence: TGCAGTGCTAGGCGCCCGGGACAGAGATACAATGAGCAGTTCTTC. Its translation is CSARRPGQRYNEQFF.

This clonotype occurred once. This chain uses TRBV6-5 with TRBJ1-5; 10 nucleotides agree with TRBD1. Per germline, CDR1 MNHEY and CDR2 SVGAGI. The V and J ends lost 5 bases and 5 bases, in that order; junction bases with no gene match: 3. The CDR3 has 14 residues. The CDR3: CASSKGQGDQPQHF. The CDR3 DNA follows: TGTGCCAGCAGTAAAGGACAGGGGGATCAGCCCCAGCATTTT.

This sequence joins TRBV29-1 and TRBJ1-2; the match to TRBD1 covers 8 bases. V trimming: 7 bases; J trimming: 10 bases; junction bases outside the gene matches: 11. CDR3 length equals 12 residues. Germline V gives CDR1 SQVTM, CDR2 ANQGSEA. The CDR3 is CSATSTGASYTF. As DNA, the CDR3 is TGCAGCGCCACTTCGACAGGGGCCTCCTACACCTTC. Using reference TRBV29-1 and TRBJ1-2 for the parts outside the CDR3, the full variable domain is SAVISQKPSRDICQRGTSLTIQCQVDSQVTMMFWYRQQPGQSLTLIATANQGSEATYESGFVIDKFPISRPNLTFSTLTVSNMSPEDSSIYLCSATSTGASYTFGSGTRLTVV.

The J gene is TRBJ2-7, the V gene TRBV5-1; D is uncertain. CDR3 length: 16 amino acids. Trimming removed 4 bases from V and 0 bases from J, with 17 bases in between. Germline V gene sequence: CDR1 SGHRS, CDR2 YFSETQ. The CDR3 sequence: CASSPLPRESSYEQYF. CDR3 coding DNA: TGCGCCAGCAGCCCACTTCCCCGCGAAAGCTCCTACGAGCAGTACTTC.

The rearrangement uses TRBV20-1 and TRBJ2-7, with 8 bases that match TRBD2. Germline V lookup: CDR1 DFQATT, CDR2 SNEGSKA (reference sequence). The CDR3 runs to 14 residues. The V gene end was trimmed by 5 bases and the J gene end by 3 bases; junction bases not matched to a gene: 9. CDR3 coding DNA: TGCAGTGCTCCCCGGCGGGGGGTCAACTACGAGCAGTACTTC. Encoded protein: CSAPRRGVNYEQYF.

The chain couples TRBV6-6 to TRBJ2-7, with a tentative D call TRBD2 (5 bases). This CDR3 has 14 residues. V lost 4 bases to trimming and J lost 2 bases, with 12 bases between them. From germline, CDR1 is MNHNY and CDR2 SVGAGI (reference sequence). The DNA for the CDR3 is TGTGCCAGCAGTTCTAGACTATTCCCCTACGAGCAGTACTTC. The encoded protein is CASSSRLFPYEQYF.

The CDR3 region is CASSLGGGRNTEAFF. CDR3 nucleotides: TGTGCCAGCAGCTTAGGAGGCGGGCGGAACACTGAAGCTTTCTTT. V and J are TRBV7-9 and TRBJ1-1; the D is unclear. The V gene lost 1 base and the J gene lost 1 base, with 10 bases spanning the gap. The CDR3 totals 15 residues. From germline, CDR1 is SEHNR and CDR2 FQNEAQ (reference sequence).